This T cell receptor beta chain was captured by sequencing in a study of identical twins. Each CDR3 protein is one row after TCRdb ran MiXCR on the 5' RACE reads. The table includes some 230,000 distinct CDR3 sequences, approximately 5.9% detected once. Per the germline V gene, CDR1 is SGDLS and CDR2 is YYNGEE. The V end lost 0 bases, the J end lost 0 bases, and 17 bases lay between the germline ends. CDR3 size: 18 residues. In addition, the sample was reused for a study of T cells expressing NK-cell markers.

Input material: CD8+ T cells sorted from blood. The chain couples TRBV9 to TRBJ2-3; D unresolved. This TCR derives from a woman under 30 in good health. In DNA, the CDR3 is TGTGCCAGCAGCGTAGGTTTTTTCGTAGTGGGGAGCACAGATACGCAGTATTTT. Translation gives CASSVGFFVVGSTDTQYF.